This TCR beta chain was identified in a study of cytomegalovirus exposure and HLA in healthy donors. Points on this clone: What it binds is unknown.

Study observations and caveats: With later analysis, a missense DCLRE1C variant became linked to TCR beta V- and J-gene trimming.

Germline V gene data show CDR1 as WNHNN and CDR2 as SYGVQD (reference sequence). The length of the CDR3 is 18 residues. V gave up 2 bases and J gave up 3 bases; unmatched junction bases: 6. The primer mix had 60 Vbeta and 13 Jbeta primers. Measured with immunoSEQ multiplex PCR; TCRdb has only the in-frame clones, and not every one. The table records some 130,000 clones, 76% of them present only once. Sample: PBMCs. J is TRBJ2-6 and V is TRBV10-1, with 11 bases that match TRBD1. The TCR comes from a man aged 35-49 years in good health and CMV-seronegative. The CDR3 loop reads CASSETGQGVSGANVLTF. The CDR3 nucleotides read TGCGCCAGCAGTGAGACGGGACAGGGGGTGAGTGGGGCCAACGTCCTGACTTTC.